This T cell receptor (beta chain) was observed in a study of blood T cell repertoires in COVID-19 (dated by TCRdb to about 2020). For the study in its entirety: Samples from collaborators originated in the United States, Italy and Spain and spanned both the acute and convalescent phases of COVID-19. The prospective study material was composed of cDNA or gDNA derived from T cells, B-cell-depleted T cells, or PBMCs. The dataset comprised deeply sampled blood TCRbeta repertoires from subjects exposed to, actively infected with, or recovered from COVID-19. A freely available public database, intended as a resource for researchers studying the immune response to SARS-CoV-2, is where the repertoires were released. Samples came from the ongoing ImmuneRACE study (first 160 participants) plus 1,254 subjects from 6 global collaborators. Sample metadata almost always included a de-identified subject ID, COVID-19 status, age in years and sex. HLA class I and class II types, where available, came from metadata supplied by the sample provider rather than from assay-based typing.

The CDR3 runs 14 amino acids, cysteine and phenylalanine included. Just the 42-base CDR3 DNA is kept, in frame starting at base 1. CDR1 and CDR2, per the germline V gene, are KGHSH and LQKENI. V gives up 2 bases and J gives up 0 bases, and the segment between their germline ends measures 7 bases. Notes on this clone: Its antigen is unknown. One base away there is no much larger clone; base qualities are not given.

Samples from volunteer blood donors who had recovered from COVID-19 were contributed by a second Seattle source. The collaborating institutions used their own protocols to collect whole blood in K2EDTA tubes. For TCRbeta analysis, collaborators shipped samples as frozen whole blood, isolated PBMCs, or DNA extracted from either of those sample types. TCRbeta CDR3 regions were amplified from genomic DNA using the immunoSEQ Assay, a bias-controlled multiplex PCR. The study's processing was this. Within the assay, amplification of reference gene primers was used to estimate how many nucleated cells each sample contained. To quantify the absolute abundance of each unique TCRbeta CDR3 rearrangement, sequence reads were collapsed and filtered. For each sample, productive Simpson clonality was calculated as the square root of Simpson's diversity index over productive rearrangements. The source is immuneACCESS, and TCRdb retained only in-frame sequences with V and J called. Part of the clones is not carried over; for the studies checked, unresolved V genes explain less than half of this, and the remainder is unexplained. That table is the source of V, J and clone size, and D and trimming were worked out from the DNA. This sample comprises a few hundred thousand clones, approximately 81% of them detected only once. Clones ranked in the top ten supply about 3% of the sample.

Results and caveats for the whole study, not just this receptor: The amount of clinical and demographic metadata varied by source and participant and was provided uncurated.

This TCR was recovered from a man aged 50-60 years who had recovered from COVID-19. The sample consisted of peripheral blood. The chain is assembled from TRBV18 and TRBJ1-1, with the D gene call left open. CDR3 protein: CASSPTSMNTEAFF. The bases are TGTGCCAGCTCACCAACGTCTATGAACACTGAAGCTTTCTTT.